These 20 T cell receptor beta chains were all obtained from the same sample, sequenced in a study of blood T cell repertoires in COVID-19. TCRdb's copy holds only in-frame clones and misses some; the assay was immunoSEQ multiplex PCR. The table includes some 120,000 clones, around four fifths detected once. The sample comprised peripheral blood. Every receptor here comes from a human donor in a cohort sampled during active COVID-19.

The chain recombines TRBV28 with TRBJ2-3; 7 nucleotides agree with TRBD2. V gave up 5 bases and J gave up 5 bases; unmatched junction bases: 1. Per the germline V gene, CDR1 is MDHEN and CDR2 is SYDVKM. CDR3 length: 12 amino acids. The CDR3 DNA reads as TGTGCCAGCAGTGGGGGGGTAGATACGCAGTATTTT. This encodes CASSGGVDTQYF.

J is TRBJ1-1 and V is TRBV5-1, with a weak D call TRBD1 (5 bases). Germline V lookup: CDR1 SGHRS, CDR2 YFSETQ. Trimming removed 0 bases at V and 6 bases at J, with 15 bases between. The CDR3 sequence is 15 residues long. The CDR3 DNA is TGCGCCAGCAGCTTGGAGCAAGGGGTACCAGCTGAAGCTTTCTTT. Its translation: CASSLEQGVPAEAFF.

V gene TRBV7-9 combines with J gene TRBJ2-1; 9 bases are shared with TRBD2. V gave up 11 bases and J gave up 8 bases; unmatched junction bases: 13. Germline CDR1 is SEHNR and CDR2 is FQNEAQ (reference sequence). The CDR3 runs 14 residues. The CDR3 DNA is TGTGCCGGCTCGAGTGCGGGAGGGATCTATGAGCAGTTCTTC. Translating gives CAGSSAGGIYEQFF.

The chain carries TRBV19 and TRBJ1-1; the D is unclear. There are 13 residues in the CDR3. In germline, CDR1 is LNHDA, CDR2 SQIVND (reference sequence). V shed 7 bases and J shed 2 bases, with 11 bases lying between them. For the CDR3, the DNA is TGTGCCAGTACGGTCTCAGGTAACACTGAAGCTTTCTTT. Encoded protein: CASTVSGNTEAFF.

The chain links TRBV7-9 to TRBJ1-6; 8 nucleotides match TRBD1. CDR1 SEHNR and CDR2 FQNEAQ come from the germline V gene (reference sequence). The CDR3 has 15 amino acids. The ends lost 2 bases at V and 10 bases at J; junction bases unmatched: 7. The CDR3, as DNA: TGTGCCAGCAGCTTACTCGGACAGGGTAGATCACCCCTCCACTTT. Its translation: CASSLLGQGRSPLHF.

The V call is TRBV12-3 or TRBV12-4, the J call TRBJ2-7, with 8 positions matching TRBD1. The CDR3 extends over 13 amino acids. V shed 6 bases and J 3 bases; nucleotides not matched to a gene: 4. CDR3: CASRLTGVYEQYF. The CDR3, as DNA: TGTGCCAGCAGGCTGACAGGGGTCTACGAGCAGTACTTC.

This chain joins TRBV4-3 and TRBJ2-3; 9 positions agree with TRBD1. The germline CDR1 and CDR2 sequences are LGHNA and YSLEER. V lost 0 bases and J lost 4; bases outside the gene matches: 8. This CDR3 is 17 amino acids long. CDR3 coding DNA: TGCGCCAGCAGCCAAGATTTCAGGGACAGGGACTCAGATACGCAGTATTTT. This gives the protein CASSQDFRDRDSDTQYF.

The chain employs TRBV5-1 and TRBJ2-1; 14 bases are a match to TRBD2. This CDR3 has 15 amino acids. V dropped 4 bases and J dropped 6; count of bases not matched to a gene: 3. Germline CDR1 SGHRS, CDR2 YFSETQ. The CDR3 reads CASSKGLAGANEQFF. The DNA for the CDR3 is TGCGCCAGCAGCAAGGGACTAGCGGGAGCCAATGAGCAGTTCTTC.

The chain has TRBV7-7 and TRBJ2-5; D is perhaps TRBD1 (6 bases). Germline V CDR1 and CDR2: SSHAT, FNYEAQ (reference sequence). V lost 4 bases, J lost 5 bases, and 11 bases lay in between. This CDR3 has 13 amino acids. CDR3 in amino acids: CASSSTGMETQYF. DNA for the CDR3: TGTGCCAGCAGCTCCACAGGGATGGAGACCCAGTACTTC.

The V gene is TRBV6-2 or TRBV6-3, the J gene TRBJ2-1, with 12 nucleotides matching TRBD2. Germline CDR1 MNHEY, CDR2 SVGEGT. Trimming removed 4 bases from V and 3 bases from J; junction bases left unmatched: 7. The CDR3 is 17 residues long. CDR3 loop: CASSFPGLAGYYNEQFF. As DNA, the CDR3 is TGTGCCAGCAGTTTCCCCGGACTAGCGGGATACTACAATGAGCAGTTCTTC.

The J gene is TRBJ1-6, the V gene TRBV6-6; D is possibly TRBD1 (5 bases). V was clipped by 2 bases and J by 7 bases, with 15 bases between them. This CDR3 has 16 amino acids. CDR1 and CDR2 (germline): MNHNY, SVGAGI (reference sequence). The CDR3 DNA follows: TGTGCCAGCAGTTACCTGAGACAGAGTACGAATTCACCCCTCCACTTT. This sequence encodes CASSYLRQSTNSPLHF.

The chain recombines TRBV28 with TRBJ1-4; D is unresolved. The V end was cut by 5 bases, the J end by 4 bases, with 23 bases between. The germline gives CDR1 MDHEN, CDR2 SYDVKM. This CDR3 contains 18 residues. For the CDR3, the DNA is TGTGCCAGCAGTCCCCCCCGGATTAGCCCCCGCTTTAATGAAAAACTGTTTTTT. This sequence encodes CASSPPRISPRFNEKLFF.

With regard to this clone: This sample includes further DNA sequences coding for the same CDR3. The chain carries TRBV19 and TRBJ1-5; no clear D gene. The CDR3 totals 13 residues. The germline V gene encodes CDR1 LNHDA and CDR2 SQIVND (reference sequence). V gave up 1 base and J gave up 6 bases, with 7 bases separating them. The CDR3 is CASSIGGGQPQHF. CDR3 nucleotides: TGTGCCAGTAGTATAGGCGGTGGTCAGCCCCAGCATTTT.

The chain joins TRBV7-2 to TRBJ1-3; 9 positions match TRBD1. Germline V gene data show CDR1 as SGHTA and CDR2 as FQGNSA. V shed 1 base, J shed 2 bases, and the junction held 6 bases outside the gene matches. This CDR3 is 17 amino acids long. The CDR3 bases are TGTGCCAGCAGCTTAGACGGGACAGGGTGGACTGGAAACACCATATATTTT. It yields the protein CASSLDGTGWTGNTIYF.

This rearrangement joins TRBV28 to TRBJ2-3; TRBD1 agrees at 8 bases. V shed 3 bases, J shed 1 base, and the junction held 3 bases outside the gene matches. CDR1 and CDR2 (germline): MDHEN, SYDVKM. CDR3 length: 15 residues. The CDR3 sequence: CASSLTGEGTDTQYF. CDR3 bases: TGTGCCAGCAGTTTGACAGGGGAGGGCACAGATACGCAGTATTTT.

CDR3 amino acids: CASSPRTGNYNEQFF. DNA for the CDR3: TGTGCCAGCAGCCCGCGGACAGGGAACTACAATGAGCAGTTCTTC. The chain couples TRBV3-1 (or the pseudogene TRBV3-2) to TRBJ2-1; 8 nucleotides align to TRBD1. CDR1 and CDR2 (germline): LGHDT, YNNKEL (reference sequence). V trimming: 4 bases; J trimming: 3 bases; junction bases outside the gene matches: 5. The CDR3 is 15 residues long.

J is TRBJ2-5 and V is TRBV19; a possible D gene is TRBD1 (5 bases). Germline CDR1 is LNHDA and CDR2 is SQIVND (reference sequence). The length of the CDR3 is 14 residues. The germline V and J ends were trimmed by 5 bases and 2 bases, with 12 bases remaining between them. CDR3 region: CASSAAPGQETQYF. CDR3 DNA: TGTGCCAGTAGTGCCGCACCAGGGCAAGAGACCCAGTACTTC.

This chain connects TRBV7-9 to TRBJ1-1; 9 bases map to TRBD1. Germline V gene data show CDR1 as SEHNR and CDR2 as FQNEAQ (reference sequence). This CDR3 region has 15 residues. With 5 bases clipped from V and 3 bases from J, the junction kept 7 bases outside the gene matches. This CDR3 reads CASSEYRTGDTEAFF. The CDR3 DNA is TGTGCCAGCAGCGAGTACCGGACAGGGGACACTGAAGCTTTCTTT.

Here the CDR3 reads CAVRAGRHQPQHF. The DNA of the CDR3 is TGTGCCGTAAGGGCAGGGCGCCATCAGCCCCAGCATTTT. The V gene is TRBV28, the J gene TRBJ1-5; possibly TRBD1 for D (5 bases). The CDR3 consists of 13 residues. CDR1 and CDR2 (germline): MDHEN, SYDVKM. The V gene lost 11 bases and the J gene lost 5 bases, with 16 bases spanning the gap. Together with reference TRBV28 and TRBJ1-5, the CDR3 gives the full variable domain: DVKVTQSSRYLVKRTGEKVFLECVQDMDHENMFWYRQDPGLGLRLIYFSYDVKMKEKGDIPEGYSVSREKKERFSLILESASTNQTSMYLCAVRAGRHQPQHFGDGTRLSIL.

This chain uses TRBV6-5 with TRBJ1-5; 7 positions agree with TRBD1. V trimming: 6 bases; J trimming: 6 bases; junction bases outside the gene matches: 8. The germline V gene encodes CDR1 MNHEY and CDR2 SVGAGI. CDR3 length: 14 residues. CDR3 in amino acids: CASSENRGGQPQHF. Here the CDR3 DNA reads TGTGCCAGCAGCGAGAACAGGGGTGGTCAGCCCCAGCATTTT.